A single sample gave rise to the 27 T cell receptor beta chains below, sequenced in a study of CD8 T cells in ankylosing spondylitis. For these TCRs, the target antigens are not known. TCRdb reprocessed the 5' RACE reads via MiXCR and lists one record per CDR3 protein. Altogether roughly 700,000 distinct CDR3 sequences are present, around 20% being singletons, with the ten largest covering approximately 18%. Overall study findings and caveats: Blood of patients with ankylosing spondylitis appeared to be characterized by a TCR beta motif of 8 or 9 highly homologous variants.

The sample consisted of blood, either unsorted or a sorted T cell fraction (not recorded which). The receptors come from a male donor with ankylosing spondylitis.

This clonotype was observed a few times. The V call is TRBV29-1, the J call TRBJ2-7; possible D gene TRBD1, 5 bases. V lost 2 bases, J lost 1 base, and 6 bases lay in between. This CDR3 has 12 amino acids. Germline V gene lookup returns CDR1 SQVTM and CDR2 ANQGSEA. The CDR3 nucleotides are TGCAGCGTTGAACAGGGTTCCTACGAGCAGTACTTC. Amino acids: CSVEQGSYEQYF.

This chain joins TRBV20-1 and TRBJ2-2; 12 positions agree with TRBD2. Trimming cost V 3 bases and J 4 bases; bases outside gene matches: 12. The CDR3 spans 18 residues. Per the germline V gene, CDR1 is DFQATT and CDR2 is SNEGSKA (reference sequence). The CDR3 sequence: CSARYLAGGDAGTGELFF. The CDR3 DNA reads TGCAGTGCTAGGTACCTAGCGGGAGGGGACGCGGGCACCGGGGAGCTGTTTTTT.

The rearrangement links TRBV2 to TRBJ1-1; 7 bases are a match to TRBD1. The CDR3 is 15 residues long. With V trimmed by 0 bases and J by 0 bases, 1 base remained unmatched. Per the germline V gene, CDR1 is SNHLY and CDR2 is FYNNEI. CDR3 nucleotides: TGTGCCAGCAGTGAAGCACAGGGGATGAACACTGAAGCTTTCTTT. Translation gives CASSEAQGMNTEAFF.

The sample holds a few counts of this clonotype. The V call is TRBV10-3, the J call TRBJ2-7; 11 bases agree with TRBD2. Germline V gives CDR1 ENHRY, CDR2 SYGVKD. The CDR3 spans 18 residues. The ends lost 3 bases at V and 1 base at J; junction bases unmatched: 11. The CDR3 protein is CAISDPGLAGGHSYEQYF. Here the CDR3 DNA reads TGTGCCATCAGTGACCCCGGACTAGCGGGCGGGCATTCCTACGAGCAGTACTTC.

V gene TRBV30 combines with J gene TRBJ1-6; TRBD1 matches 7 bases. CDR3 length equals 15 residues. Losses at the gene ends were 3 bases for V and 6 bases for J; bases not matched to a gene: 8. Per germline, CDR1 GTSNPN and CDR2 SVGIG (reference sequence). The CDR3 nucleotides read TGTGCCTGGAGACCCCCGGACAGGACTAATTCACCCCTCCACTTT. Translation: CAWRPPDRTNSPLHF.

This clonotype was recorded a few times. The chain employs TRBV7-3 and TRBJ2-1; TRBD2 matches 8 bases. The CDR3 runs to 16 residues. V gave up 5 bases and J gave up 6 bases; unmatched junction bases: 12. The germline gives CDR1 SGHTA, CDR2 FQGTGA. In DNA form, the CDR3 reads TGTGCCAGCAGCAAACGACCGGGACTAGAGACCAATGAGCAGTTCTTC. Translation gives CASSKRPGLETNEQFF.

This clonotype was seen only a few times. The junction does not match germline at one end; this may be a read error. V gene TRBV20-1 combines with J gene TRBJ1-3; D not certain. The CDR3 totals 13 residues. CDR1 is DFQATT and CDR2 is SNEGSKA in the germline V gene (reference sequence). The CDR3 DNA reads TGCAGTGCCAAGGTTTCACGAGGAAACACCACATATTTT. Protein sequence: CSAKVSRGNTTYF.

The table lists this clonotype with a few counts. This chain connects TRBV2 to TRBJ2-7; D gene unclear. This CDR3 is 11 amino acids long. From germline, CDR1 is SNHLY and CDR2 FYNNEI. V gave up 6 bases and J gave up 4 bases, with 7 bases separating them. CDR3 DNA sequence: TGTGCCAGCAGAGAAAAATACGAGCAGTACTTC. This codes for CASREKYEQYF.

This clonotype was picked up many times. V and J are TRBV3-1 and TRBJ2-1; D uncertain. The ends were cut back, 4 bases at V and 0 bases at J, with 7 bases in the middle. Germline CDR1 and CDR2: LGHDT and YNNKEL (reference sequence). The CDR3 runs to 14 residues. The CDR3 bases are TGTGCCAGCAGCCGCGCAAACTCCTACAATGAGCAGTTCTTC. This sequence encodes CASSRANSYNEQFF.

V gene TRBV4-2 combines with J gene TRBJ2-7; D gene uncertain. The CDR3 has 15 amino acids. The germline V gene has CDR1 LGHNA and CDR2 YNFKEQ. Trimming cost V 0 bases and J 0 bases, with 9 bases left between them. CDR3 DNA sequence: TGTGCCAGCAGCCAAGAGTCCGTCTCCTCCTACGAGCAGTACTTC. It specifies CASSQESVSSYEQYF.

This clonotype was counted only a few times. The chain uses TRBV11-2 and TRBJ1-1; TRBD1 might be the D (6 bases). Germline CDR1 is SGHAT and CDR2 is FQNNGV. V lost 4 bases and J lost 4, with 16 bases in between. The CDR3 covers 15 residues. CDR3 nucleotides: TGTGCCAGCAGCTCTAATACAGGGTCCCGCACTGAAGCTTTCTTT. Protein sequence: CASSSNTGSRTEAFF. The full variable domain, in which reference TRBV11-2 and TRBJ1-1 provide the parts outside the CDR3, is EAGVAQSPRYKIIEKRQSVAFWCNPISGHATLYWYQQILGQGPKLLIQFQNNGVVDDSQLPKDRFSAERLKGVDSTLKIQPAKLEDSAVYLCASSSNTGSRTEAFFGQGTRLTVV.

The sample holds a few counts of this clonotype. This chain connects TRBV4-1 to TRBJ2-5, with 8 bases matching TRBD1. This CDR3 has 17 residues. Trimming at V came to 1 base and at J to 5 bases, leaving 12 bases not matched to a gene. From germline, CDR1 is MGHRA and CDR2 YSYEKL. DNA of the CDR3: TGCGCCAGCAGCCAAGTGACAGGGGAAGGGTTAGGGGAGACCCAGTACTTC. This codes for CASSQVTGEGLGETQYF.

This clonotype was seen many times. The chain carries TRBV15 and TRBJ2-5; D gene unclear. V lost 4 bases and J 1 base, leaving 7 bases between the germline ends. This CDR3 is 13 amino acids long. Germline values: CDR1 LNHNV, CDR2 YYDKDF (reference sequence). CDR3 sequence reads: CATSNTFQETQYF. The CDR3 DNA is TGTGCCACCAGCAACACGTTCCAAGAGACCCAGTACTTC.

This clonotype was counted only a few times. This chain uses TRBV4-1 with TRBJ2-7; TRBD1 matches at 9 bases. CDR3 length equals 15 residues. Unmatched junction bases numbered 3, after V lost 1 base and J lost 2 bases. Germline-derived CDR1 and CDR2 are MGHRA and YSYEKL. CDR3 protein: CASSQGTGETYEQYF. Here the CDR3 DNA reads TGCGCCAGCAGCCAAGGGACAGGGGAGACCTACGAGCAGTACTTC.

This clonotype has only a few counts. The chain has TRBV7-6 and TRBJ2-3; D remains ambiguous. The CDR3 is 15 amino acids. Germline CDR1 is SGHVS and CDR2 is FNYEAQ. V was clipped by 3 bases and J by 0 bases, with 10 bases between them. The CDR3 spells CASSLWADSTDTQYF. The CDR3 bases are TGTGCCAGCAGCTTGTGGGCAGACAGCACAGATACGCAGTATTTT.

This clonotype was detected a few times. The rearrangement links TRBV12-3 or TRBV12-4 to TRBJ1-2; 7 bases agree with TRBD1. V lost 3 bases, J lost 4 bases, and 2 bases stayed unmatched. CDR3 length: 13 amino acids. CDR3 coding DNA: TGTGCCAGCAGTTTCCGGACAGGCTATGGCTACACCTTC. Its translation is CASSFRTGYGYTF.

The rearrangement links TRBV20-1 to TRBJ2-7; TRBD2 matches at 7 bases. V shed 4 bases and J 12 bases; nucleotides not matched to a gene: 15. The CDR3 runs to 13 residues. The germline gives CDR1 DFQATT, CDR2 SNEGSKA (reference sequence). CDR3 bases: TGCAGTGCTACCCCTAGCGGACTAACGTCTGCGTACTTC. It specifies CSATPSGLTSAYF.

The chain couples TRBV14 to TRBJ2-3, with 14 bases lining up with TRBD2. The CDR3 consists of 18 residues. Germline V gives CDR1 SGHDN, CDR2 FVKESK. V dropped 3 bases and J dropped 4; count of bases not matched to a gene: 9. CDR3: CASSHLMRLAGGPDTQYF. CDR3 in DNA: TGTGCCAGCAGCCACCTCATGAGACTAGCGGGGGGGCCAGATACGCAGTATTTT.

The V call is TRBV7-2, the J call TRBJ2-3, with D perhaps matching TRBD1 or TRBD2 (5 bases each). Germline loops: CDR1 SGHTA, CDR2 FQGNSA. Trimming pared 5 bases from V and 1 base from J, leaving 16 bases between. The CDR3 extends over 16 amino acids. CDR3 DNA: TGTGCCAGCAGCCTCCGGGACCCAGCCGGCACAGATACGCAGTATTTT. It yields the protein CASSLRDPAGTDTQYF.

The chain carries TRBV4-1 and TRBJ2-7; perhaps TRBD1 as D (6 bases). The V and J ends lost 5 bases and 1 base respectively, with 15 bases between them. The germline CDR1 and CDR2 sequences are MGHRA and YSYEKL. The CDR3 is made up of 15 amino acids. CDR3: CASSSRDTESYEQYF. The DNA of the CDR3 is TGCGCCAGCAGCAGCCGGGACACCGAATCCTACGAGCAGTACTTC.

This clonotype was seen a few times. V and J are TRBV6-5 and TRBJ1-1, with TRBD1 as a possible D gene (6 bases). This CDR3 region has 15 residues. V dropped 2 bases and J dropped 11 bases, with 21 bases sitting between them. CDR1 and CDR2 (germline): MNHEY, SVGAGI. CDR3 in amino acids: CASSYRAGTPYEAFF. Written as DNA, the CDR3 is TGTGCCAGCAGTTACCGCGCCGGGACACCGTATGAGGCTTTCTTT.

The rearrangement joins TRBV7-2 to TRBJ2-1; D perhaps matches TRBD1 (6 bases). Deletions cut 0 bases from V and 16 bases from J, with 19 bases between. Per germline, CDR1 SGHTA and CDR2 FQGNSA. The CDR3 is 14 amino acids. DNA for the CDR3: TGTGCCAGCAGCTTAGCGGTCACCGGGACATCGTCATTCTTC. Amino acid sequence: CASSLAVTGTSSFF.

This clonotype was found a few times. The V call is TRBV10-3, the J call TRBJ2-7, with 7 nucleotides matching TRBD2. From germline, CDR1 is ENHRY and CDR2 SYGVKD. V lost 4 bases to trimming and J lost 5 bases; unmatched junction nucleotides: 11. The CDR3 loop spans 15 amino acids. This chain's CDR3 is CAISVGGGPSNEQYF. CDR3 DNA: TGTGCCATCAGTGTTGGGGGAGGGCCTTCGAACGAGCAGTACTTC.

This clonotype occurred a few times. The V gene is TRBV20-1, the J gene TRBJ2-1; TRBD2 matches at 7 bases. This CDR3 spans 13 amino acids. Germline assignment: CDR1 DFQATT and CDR2 SNEGSKA (reference sequence). V shed 5 bases and J 3 bases; nucleotides not matched to a gene: 4. In DNA form, the CDR3 reads TGCAGTGCTGAAGCGGGGAACTACAATGAGCAGTTCTTC. This codes for CSAEAGNYNEQFF.

This clonotype was counted between two and nine times. The gene calls are TRBV12-3 or TRBV12-4 and TRBJ2-2; unclear D gene. The CDR3 runs 12 residues. The V end lost 8 bases, the J end lost 4 bases, and 8 bases lay between the germline ends. CDR3 region: CASGVGTGELFF. CDR3 bases: TGTGCCAGCGGGGTTGGCACCGGGGAGCTGTTTTTT.

This clonotype was recorded a few times. The rearrangement joins TRBV7-3 to TRBJ2-7; unclear D gene. The CDR3 extends over 13 amino acids. The V and J ends lost 5 bases and 6 bases respectively, with 14 bases between them. Germline assignment: CDR1 SGHTA and CDR2 FQGTGA. CDR3 amino acids: CASSPTLRGEQYF. The DNA for the CDR3 is TGTGCCAGCAGCCCCACCCTTAGAGGCGAGCAGTACTTC.

The gene calls are TRBV4-2 and TRBJ1-2; TRBD1 agrees at 10 bases. Germline assignment: CDR1 LGHNA and CDR2 YNFKEQ. This CDR3 is built from 14 residues. V trimming: 4 bases; J trimming: 8 bases; junction bases outside the gene matches: 7. In DNA, the CDR3 is TGTGCCAGCAGCCGGGACAGGGGACTGATAGGCTACACCTTC. It codes for CASSRDRGLIGYTF.